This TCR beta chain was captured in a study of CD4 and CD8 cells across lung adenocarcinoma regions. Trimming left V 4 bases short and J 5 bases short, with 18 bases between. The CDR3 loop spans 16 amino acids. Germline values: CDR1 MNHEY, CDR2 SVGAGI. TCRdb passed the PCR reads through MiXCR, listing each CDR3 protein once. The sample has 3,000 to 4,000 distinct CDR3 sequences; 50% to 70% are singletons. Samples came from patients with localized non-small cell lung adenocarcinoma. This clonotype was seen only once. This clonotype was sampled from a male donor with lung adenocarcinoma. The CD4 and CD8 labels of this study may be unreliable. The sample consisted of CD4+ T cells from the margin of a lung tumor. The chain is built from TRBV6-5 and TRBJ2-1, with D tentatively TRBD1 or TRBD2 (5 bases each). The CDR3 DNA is TGTGCCAGCAGTTCCATCCGGAGGCAGGGTGACAATGAGCAGTTCTTC. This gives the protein CASSSIRRQGDNEQFF.